Described below is a single TCR beta chain sequence and its context. The data were obtained in a study of blood T cell repertoires in COVID-19. The overall study: Material from acute and convalescent COVID-19 was sourced from the United States, Italy and Spain. PBMCs, B-cell-depleted T cells, or T cells provided the cDNA or gDNA that made up the material.

As originally analysed: Counts of nucleated cells, estimated from reference gene primer amplification, were obtained. Sequencing was performed with immunoSEQ multiplex PCR; in TCRdb, only in-frame clones are kept and a portion is missing. The V and J calls and clone size are taken from that table; D and trimming were inferred from the DNA. There are 300,000 to 450,000 clones in the sample; about 89% occur only once, and about 9.4% lies in the top ten. Trimming took 4 bases from V and 7 from J; bases not matched to a gene: 5. The CDR3 is made up of 15 amino acids. Germline values: CDR1 SGHNT, CDR2 YYREEE (reference sequence). Followed over time, Seattle patients had been enrolled while infection was active.

Input material: peripheral blood. The sequence was obtained from a woman aged 25 to 45 with COVID-19, enrolled during active disease. The chain combines TRBV5-4 with TRBJ1-6, with 10 bases identical to TRBD1. CDR3 region: CASSPSGQGNSPLHF. The DNA for the CDR3 is TGTGCCAGCAGCCCCTCGGGACAGGGGAATTCACCCCTCCACTTT.